These 27 T cell receptor beta chains originate from one sample sequenced in a study of cytomegalovirus exposure and HLA in healthy donors. The table came from immunoSEQ multiplex PCR; TCRdb's copy has only in-frame clones and leaves some out. The data hold 150,000 to 200,000 clones, with around nine tenths observed a single time. What was sequenced was PBMCs. The receptor source for this set is a woman aged 18-29 years in good health and CMV-seropositive.

This clone was seen a single time. This rearrangement joins TRBV5-1 to TRBJ2-7; 9 positions agree with TRBD1. The CDR3 length is 15 residues. Looked up from germline, CDR1 is SGHRS and CDR2 is YFSETQ. The V segment lost 0 bases and the J segment 6 bases; nucleotides outside the gene matches: 7. CDR3 in amino acids: CASSLGQGVPGEQYF. The CDR3 DNA sequence: TGCGCCAGCAGCTTGGGACAGGGGGTTCCGGGCGAGCAGTACTTC.

This clone was detected only once. The chain is built from TRBV5-6 and TRBJ2-7; 7 bases map to TRBD2. Germline V CDR1 and CDR2: SGHDT, YYEEEE. This CDR3 has 14 residues. The trim removed 3 bases at V and 3 bases at J, leaving 6 bases unmatched. CDR3 coding DNA: TGTGCCAGCAGCTATGGGAGGGCCGTCTACGAGCAGTACTTC. Its translation: CASSYGRAVYEQYF.

This chain links TRBV13 with TRBJ2-7; 7 bases fit TRBD2. After removal of 4 bases from V and 7 bases from J, the junction contained 10 bases not matched to a gene. Germline V gene sequence: CDR1 PRHDT, CDR2 FYEKMQ (reference sequence). CDR3 length: 14 amino acids. CDR3 nucleotide sequence: TGTGCCAGCAGCTCGGGACTACGGCTTGGGGAGCAGTACTTC. Protein sequence: CASSSGLRLGEQYF.

This chain links TRBV18 with TRBJ2-7; no definite D call. Looked up from germline, CDR1 is KGHSH and CDR2 is LQKENI. There are 14 residues in the CDR3. Trimming stripped 0 bases from V and 6 bases from J, with 12 bases between. In DNA, the CDR3 is TGTGCCAGCTCACCACCGGGCAGGTCGAGCGAGCAGTACTTC. Its translation is CASSPPGRSSEQYF.

Only a few counts were recorded for this clone. The chain has TRBV7-9 and TRBJ1-5; no firm D call. This CDR3 is 13 amino acids long. V lost 8 bases and J 0 bases, leaving 8 bases between the germline ends. Germline V gene sequence: CDR1 SEHNR, CDR2 FQNEAQ (reference sequence). The CDR3, as DNA: TGTGCCAGCCAGGAAATTAGCAATCAGCCCCAGCATTTT. Residues: CASQEISNQPQHF.

The chain recombines TRBV2 with TRBJ2-7; 8 bases are a match to TRBD1. From germline, CDR1 is SNHLY and CDR2 FYNNEI. The junction had 12 bases not matched to a gene; V was cut back by 3 bases and J by 5 bases. This CDR3 contains 16 residues. This CDR3 reads CASSDAQPGTGDEQYF. Here the CDR3 DNA reads TGTGCCAGCAGTGATGCCCAACCCGGGACAGGTGACGAGCAGTACTTC.

The V and J genes are TRBV5-1 and TRBJ1-2; 9 bases are a match to TRBD1. V lost 0 bases, J lost 3 bases, and 12 bases stayed unmatched. The CDR3 loop spans 18 amino acids. Germline CDR1 reads SGHRS; CDR2 reads YFSETQ. The CDR3 DNA is TGCGCCAGCAGCTTGGACGGGACAGGGCCTGCTCTCGACTATGGCTACACCTTC. Its protein product is CASSLDGTGPALDYGYTF.

J is TRBJ2-3 and V is TRBV18; TRBD1 matches 7 bases. J lost 6 bases, V lost 4 bases, and 7 bases had no gene match. The CDR3 covers 14 residues. Per the germline V gene, CDR1 is KGHSH and CDR2 is LQKENI. In DNA form, the CDR3 reads TGTGCCAGCTCACGACAGGGCGATCGGGATACGCAGTATTTT. Residues: CASSRQGDRDTQYF.

The V and J genes are TRBV4-1 and TRBJ2-3, with 8 nucleotides matching TRBD2. The junction had 12 bases not matched to a gene; V was cut back by 3 bases and J by 4 bases. The CDR3 has 17 residues. Germline values: CDR1 MGHRA, CDR2 YSYEKL. In DNA, the CDR3 is TGCGCCAGCAGCCATCCCTCGCTATCGGGAGGGCCAGATACGCAGTATTTT. This codes for CASSHPSLSGGPDTQYF.

The J gene is TRBJ1-2, the V gene TRBV30; 8 nucleotides align to TRBD1. This CDR3 is built from 13 residues. The germline CDR1 and CDR2 sequences are GTSNPN and SVGIG (reference sequence). Unmatched junction bases numbered 5, after V lost 7 bases and J lost 1 base. The CDR3 sequence: CASGQALNYGYTF. CDR3 sequence (DNA): TGTGCCTCGGGACAGGCCCTTAACTATGGCTACACCTTC.

The sample holds one count of this clone. This chain uses TRBV9 with TRBJ2-7, with 10 nucleotides matching TRBD2. The CDR3 has 14 amino acids. Germline V gives CDR1 SGDLS, CDR2 YYNGEE. The junction had 3 bases not matched to a gene; V was cut back by 1 base and J by 5 bases. The CDR3: CASSVLAGVDEQYF. CDR3 coding DNA: TGTGCCAGCAGCGTACTAGCGGGAGTTGACGAGCAGTACTTC. Looking up the rest from reference TRBV9 and TRBJ2-7 gives the full variable domain: DSGVTQTPKHLITATGQRVTLRCSPRSGDLSVYWYQQSLDQGLQFLIQYYNGEERAKGNILERFSAQQFPDLHSELNLSSLELGDSALYFCASSVLAGVDEQYFGPGTRLTVT.

V usage is TRBV19 and J usage is TRBJ1-5; TRBD1 matches at 7 bases. CDR3 length equals 12 residues. Looked up from germline, CDR1 is LNHDA and CDR2 is SQIVND (reference sequence). The CDR3 nucleotides are TGTGTCCTACAGGGGAGCAATCAGCCCCAGCATTTT. This gives the protein CVLQGSNQPQHF.

The rearrangement joins TRBV18 to TRBJ2-7; 7 nucleotides match TRBD2. Trimming cost V 6 bases and J 5 bases; bases outside gene matches: 10. Germline V gene lookup returns CDR1 KGHSH and CDR2 LQKENI. This CDR3 comprises 14 residues. This CDR3 reads CASSPVGGGNEQYF. CDR3 sequence (DNA): TGTGCCAGCTCCCCGGTGGGGGGAGGGAACGAGCAGTACTTC.

The chain couples TRBV15 to TRBJ1-5; 7 bases are shared with TRBD1. Germline V CDR1 and CDR2: LNHNV, YYDKDF (reference sequence). The CDR3 runs 16 residues. V lost 0 bases and J lost 5; bases outside the gene matches: 7. CDR3 residues: CATSRDRTGVDQPQHF. The CDR3 DNA reads as TGTGCCACCAGCAGAGATAGGACAGGAGTGGATCAGCCCCAGCATTTT.

The chain couples TRBV28 to TRBJ1-3; 10 bases map to TRBD1. The germline V gene encodes CDR1 MDHEN and CDR2 SYDVKM. CDR3 length: 16 amino acids. The V and J ends lost 8 bases and 0 bases, in that order; junction bases with no gene match: 7. Here the CDR3 DNA reads TGTGCCAGCGGGGGGACAGGGGTCCTCTCTGGAAACACCATATATTTT. Encoded protein: CASGGTGVLSGNTIYF.

The V call is TRBV30, the J call TRBJ2-2, with D perhaps matching TRBD2 (5 bases). CDR1 is GTSNPN, CDR2 SVGIG, per germline (reference sequence). Trimming cost V 3 bases and J 2 bases, with 13 bases left between them. CDR3 size: 15 residues. This CDR3 is CAWRWSGANTGELFF. In DNA, the CDR3 is TGTGCCTGGAGATGGAGCGGAGCAAACACCGGGGAGCTGTTTTTT.

As concerns this clone: The same CDR3 also results from other DNA sequences found in this sample. V and J are TRBV5-1 and TRBJ2-7; 10 nucleotides align to TRBD2. V shed 1 base, J shed 2 bases, and the junction held 0 bases outside the gene matches. CDR1 and CDR2 (germline): SGHRS, YFSETQ. The CDR3 is made up of 14 amino acids. The CDR3 is CASSLTSGTYEQYF. DNA for the CDR3: TGCGCCAGCAGCTTGACTAGCGGGACCTACGAGCAGTACTTC.

This clone was seen repeatedly, ten times or more. This chain joins TRBV6-1 and TRBJ2-7; the match to TRBD1 covers 9 bases. The CDR3 totals 15 residues. The junction had 5 bases not matched to a gene; V was cut back by 0 bases and J by 5 bases. Germline CDR1 is MNHNS and CDR2 is SASEGT. Here the CDR3 reads CASSEAEGQGHEQYF. As DNA, the CDR3 is TGTGCCAGCAGTGAAGCAGAGGGACAGGGCCACGAGCAGTACTTC.

The rearrangement uses TRBV29-1 and TRBJ2-1, with 14 bases lining up with TRBD2. Germline values: CDR1 SQVTM, CDR2 ANQGSEA. V shed 3 bases, J shed 1 base, and the junction held 5 bases outside the gene matches. The length of the CDR3 is 17 residues. The CDR3 DNA reads TGCAGCGTTGAGGGACTAGCGGGAGAAAAGTCCTACAATGAGCAGTTCTTC. It is translated as CSVEGLAGEKSYNEQFF.

This chain connects TRBV7-9 to TRBJ2-5, with D tentatively TRBD2 (6 bases). Between the trimmed V and J ends, which lost 5 bases and 1 base, there was a span of 11 bases. CDR3 size: 14 residues. Germline V gene data show CDR1 as SEHNR and CDR2 as FQNEAQ (reference sequence). The DNA of the CDR3 is TGTGCCAGCAGCCTCCCGGGAGCCCAAGAGACCCAGTACTTC. Its protein product is CASSLPGAQETQYF.

This chain connects TRBV19 to TRBJ1-5; no reliable D call. The germline V gene has CDR1 LNHDA and CDR2 SQIVND (reference sequence). Trimming took 2 bases from V and 6 from J, leaving 8 bases between them. The CDR3 covers 13 residues. CDR3: CASSIQFFQPQHF. The DNA of the CDR3 is TGTGCCAGTAGTATACAGTTTTTTCAGCCCCAGCATTTT.

The rearrangement links TRBV5-1 to TRBJ2-7; TRBD1 agrees at 9 bases. This CDR3 is 16 amino acids long. V shed 2 bases and J 6 bases; nucleotides not matched to a gene: 12. Per the germline V gene, CDR1 is SGHRS and CDR2 is YFSETQ. CDR3 protein: CASSLYSFGDRAEQYF. DNA for the CDR3: TGCGCCAGCAGCTTATACAGTTTTGGGGACAGGGCCGAGCAGTACTTC.

The rearrangement uses TRBV28 and TRBJ1-1, with 7 bases aligning to TRBD1. V gave up 7 bases and J gave up 4 bases; unmatched junction bases: 9. CDR3 length equals 14 residues. Germline V gene lookup returns CDR1 MDHEN and CDR2 SYDVKM. The CDR3 sequence is CASTLHRGGTEAFF. CDR3 bases: TGTGCCAGCACCTTGCACAGGGGAGGCACTGAAGCTTTCTTT.

The genes are TRBV6-5 and TRBJ2-4; 7 bases are shared with TRBD1. Losses at the gene ends were 2 bases for V and 4 bases for J; bases not matched to a gene: 5. The CDR3 extends over 15 amino acids. Germline V gives CDR1 MNHEY, CDR2 SVGAGI. The CDR3 DNA reads as TGTGCCAGCAGTTACAGGACAGGTGGAAAAAACATTCAGTACTTC. Residues: CASSYRTGGKNIQYF.

V gene TRBV10-3 combines with J gene TRBJ2-7, with 7 bases identical to TRBD1. CDR3 length: 13 residues. Germline CDR1 is ENHRY and CDR2 is SYGVKD. Trimming removed 10 bases from V and 3 bases from J; junction bases left unmatched: 9. CDR3 in amino acids: CATARDRYYEQYF. CDR3 DNA: TGTGCCACAGCACGGGACAGATACTACGAGCAGTACTTC.

The gene calls are TRBV7-8 and TRBJ1-2; a possible D gene is TRBD1 (5 bases). CDR1 is SGHVS, CDR2 FQNEAQ, per germline. This CDR3 has 13 amino acids. Trimming cost V 7 bases and J 3 bases, with 12 bases left between them. The CDR3 spells CASTPGDYYGYTF. CDR3 in DNA: TGTGCCAGCACCCCGGGGGACTACTATGGCTACACCTTC.

This clone was observed a single time. The chain is built from TRBV19 and TRBJ2-7, with 7 bases identical to TRBD2. The CDR3 runs to 15 residues. From germline, CDR1 is LNHDA and CDR2 SQIVND (reference sequence). V lost 2 bases, J lost 4 bases, and 8 bases stayed unmatched. The CDR3 is CASSIRAGAIYEQYF. The DNA of the CDR3 is TGTGCCAGTAGTATAAGGGCGGGAGCTATATACGAGCAGTACTTC.